The source of this TCR beta chain is a study of blood T cell repertoires in COVID-19. TCRdb's copy holds only in-frame clones and misses some; the assay was immunoSEQ multiplex PCR. The sample includes approximately 350,000 clones, less than 90% of them seen just once. The CDR3 consists of 14 residues. Trimming removed 7 bases at V and 4 bases at J, with 15 bases between. Germline values: CDR1 SGHRS, CDR2 YFSETQ. The receptor was derived from a woman aged 60-70 years with COVID-19, enrolled during active disease. Sequenced input: peripheral blood. V is TRBV5-1 and J is TRBJ2-1; D might be TRBD1 (6 bases). The CDR3 region is CASFRDRQYNEQFF. CDR3 coding DNA: TGCGCCAGCTTTCGCGACAGGCAATACAATGAGCAGTTCTTC.